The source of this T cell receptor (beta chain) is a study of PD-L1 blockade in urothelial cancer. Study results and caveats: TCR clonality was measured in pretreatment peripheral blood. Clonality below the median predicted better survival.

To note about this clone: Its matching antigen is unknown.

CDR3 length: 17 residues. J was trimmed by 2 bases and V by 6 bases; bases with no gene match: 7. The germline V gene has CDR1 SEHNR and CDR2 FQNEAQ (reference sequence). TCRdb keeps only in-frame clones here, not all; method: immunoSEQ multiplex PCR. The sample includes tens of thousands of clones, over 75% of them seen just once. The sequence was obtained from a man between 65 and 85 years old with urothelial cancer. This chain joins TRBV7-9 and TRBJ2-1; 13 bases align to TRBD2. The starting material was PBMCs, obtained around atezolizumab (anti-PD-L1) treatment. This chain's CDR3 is CASSRTSGSSTYNEQFF. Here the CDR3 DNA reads TGTGCCAGCAGTCGGACTAGCGGGAGTTCTACCTACAATGAGCAGTTCTTC.